These T cell receptor beta chains were read from a single sample in a study of T cell repertoires in cytomegalovirus infection. TCRdb re-analysed the reads in MiXCR, keeping a single row per CDR3 protein. Here the sample spans 350,000 to 400,000 distinct CDR3 sequences, nearly 35% being singletons. Their specific antigens are unknown. The sample in question was cultured PBMCs, obtained from culture after CMV antigen stimulation. These receptors were obtained from a human donor in good health (CMV status not recorded). Some clones in this sample may be carry-over from other donors' samples. CDR3s include the opening cysteine and the closing phenylalanine or tryptophan. A D gene is named only where the DNA matches it firmly. The size field is filled for only some rows; it gives once, few, many or a size class.

size: many; V: TRBV7-6; D: -; J: TRBJ1-2; DNA: TGTGCCAGCAGCTTAGCGGTTGGAACTAGCTATGGCTACACCTTC; CDR3: CASSLAVGTSYGYTF
size: -; V: TRBV7-8; D: -; J: TRBJ1-2; DNA: TGTGCCAGCAGCCCATTCGGGGGGGGCGGGTATGGCTACACCTTC; CDR3: CASSPFGGGGYGYTF
size: -; V: TRBV27; D: -; J: TRBJ1-5; DNA: TGTGCCAGCAGTTTATCGGGCAGGGAATGGGGTAGCAATCAGCCCCAGCATTTT; CDR3: CASSLSGREWGSNQPQHF
size: -; V: TRBV6-6; D: TRBD1; J: TRBJ1-4; DNA: TGTGCCAGCAGTTCACAGGGGGTTGCAACTAATGAAAAACTGTTTTTT; CDR3: CASSSQGVATNEKLFF
size: -; V: TRBV27; D: -; J: TRBJ1-5; DNA: TGTGCCAGCAGTTCGACCGATTTAGGTCGGCCCCAGCATTTT; CDR3: CASSSTDLGRPQHF
size: few; V: TRBV5-6; D: -; J: TRBJ1-2; DNA: TGTGCCAGCAGCCGGGGGGCAGCATCTAACTATGGCTACACCTTC; CDR3: CASSRGAASNYGYTF
size: -; V: TRBV6-2/TRBV6-3; D: TRBD1; J: TRBJ2-7; DNA: TGTGCCAGCAGCACAACGGGACAGCGACCCTACGAGCAGTACTTC; CDR3: CASSTTGQRPYEQYF
size: -; V: TRBV15; D: TRBD2; J: TRBJ2-4; DNA: TGTGCCACCAGCAGAGATCGAGGCAGCGGGAAAGTCATTCAGTACTTC; CDR3: CATSRDRGSGKVIQYF
size: -; V: TRBV2; D: TRBD1; J: TRBJ1-1; DNA: TGTGCCAGCAGTGATTTCAGGGGGCGAGAAGCTTTCTTT; CDR3: CASSDFRGREAFF
size: -; V: TRBV7-2; D: -; J: TRBJ2-3; DNA: TGTGCCAGCAGCTCCGTTAGGTCCACAGATACGCAGTATTTT; CDR3: CASSSVRSTDTQYF
size: -; V: TRBV7-9; D: -; J: TRBJ2-6; DNA: TGTGCCAGCAGCTTAGAGGGCCACTCTGGGGCCAACGTCCTGACTTTC; CDR3: CASSLEGHSGANVLTF
size: few; V: TRBV4-3; D: TRBD2; J: TRBJ2-3; DNA: TGCGCCAGCAGCCAAGATCCACTAGCGGGATTCACAGATACGCAGTATTTT; CDR3: CASSQDPLAGFTDTQYF
size: many; V: TRBV20-1; D: -; J: TRBJ2-3; DNA: TGCAGTGCTAGAACACGAAGCGGCTCAAAGGCAGATACGCAGTATTTT; CDR3: CSARTRSGSKADTQYF
size: few; V: TRBV6-1; D: -; J: TRBJ2-2; DNA: TGTGCCAGCAGGATGGCGGCCAACACCGGGGAGCTGTTTTTT; CDR3: CASRMAANTGELFF
size: -; V: TRBV12-3/TRBV12-4; D: TRBD1; J: TRBJ1-1; DNA: TGTGCCAGCAGTAACGGACAGGGGGTTACTGAAGCTTTCTTT; CDR3: CASSNGQGVTEAFF
size: many; V: TRBV7-2; D: -; J: TRBJ1-4; DNA: TGTGCCAGCAGTCCCATATTAACCCCAGGGCTAACTAATGAAAAACTGTTTTTT; CDR3: CASSPILTPGLTNEKLFF
size: -; V: TRBV28; D: TRBD1; J: TRBJ2-5; DNA: TGTGCCAGCAGTGGATCGGGACAGGGTGAAGAGACCCAGTACTTC; CDR3: CASSGSGQGEETQYF
size: -; V: TRBV5-1; D: -; J: TRBJ2-1; DNA: TGCGCCAGCAGCTTGAATTCTAGAAGGAATGAGCAGTTCTTC; CDR3: CASSLNSRRNEQFF
size: few; V: TRBV12-3/TRBV12-4; D: TRBD1; J: TRBJ1-2; DNA: TGTGCCAGCAGTTTCGACCCTCTACAGGGGGCGCGGTATGGCTACACCTTC; CDR3: CASSFDPLQGARYGYTF
size: -; V: TRBV12-3/TRBV12-4; D: -; J: TRBJ1-5; DNA: TGTGCCAGCAGTGGAATGGTCGGGGCTGGGCAGCCCCAGCATTTT; CDR3: CASSGMVGAGQPQHF
size: few; V: TRBV7-3; D: TRBD2; J: TRBJ2-1; DNA: TGTGCCAGCAGCTTAACTAGCGGGAAGAATGAGCAGTTCTTC; CDR3: CASSLTSGKNEQFF
size: few; V: TRBV7-8; D: TRBD2; J: TRBJ2-5; DNA: TGTGCCGGGGCGACTAGCGGGCTGATAAAGTTGGAGACCCAGTACTTC; CDR3: CAGATSGLIKLETQYF
size: few; V: TRBV7-8; D: -; J: TRBJ2-3; DNA: TGTGCCAGCAGCGTACTCCCCCATGGGGTACTAGAAGATACGCAGTATTTT; CDR3: CASSVLPHGVLEDTQYF
size: many; V: TRBV6-2/TRBV6-3; D: -; J: TRBJ2-2; DNA: TGTGCCAGCAGTTACTCCGGGACGTCGAACACCGGGGAGCTGTTTTTT; CDR3: CASSYSGTSNTGELFF
size: few; V: TRBV19; D: -; J: TRBJ1-1; DNA: TGTGCCAGTAGTTTATCCGGGACCTACACTGAAGCTTTCTTT; CDR3: CASSLSGTYTEAFF
size: -; V: TRBV7-3; D: TRBD2; J: TRBJ2-3; DNA: TGTGCCAGCAGCTTAAATTCCGGGAGGGGCACAGATACGCAGTATTTT; CDR3: CASSLNSGRGTDTQYF
size: many; V: TRBV19; D: TRBD2; J: TRBJ2-7; DNA: TGTGCCAGTAGTATCGGTGGCGGGAGCTCCTACGAGCAGTACTTC; CDR3: CASSIGGGSSYEQYF
size: -; V: TRBV4-2; D: TRBD2; J: TRBJ2-1; DNA: TGTGCCAGCAGCCAAGAAGTGGCGGGAGGGACCTACAATGAGCAGTTCTTC; CDR3: CASSQEVAGGTYNEQFF
size: few; V: TRBV7-9; D: -; J: TRBJ2-1; DNA: TGTGCCAGCAGCGAACGGGACACCTCCTACAATGAGCAGTTCTTC; CDR3: CASSERDTSYNEQFF
size: -; V: TRBV20-1; D: -; J: TRBJ2-3; DNA: TGCAGTGCTAACCTTCGGGATAGCACAGATACGCAGTATTTT; CDR3: CSANLRDSTDTQYF
size: -; V: TRBV7-9; D: -; J: TRBJ2-7; DNA: TGTGCCAGCAGCCAGTCACAAGGGACCCACCGACAGTACTTC; CDR3: CASSQSQGTHRQYF
size: once; V: TRBV29-1; D: TRBD2; J: TRBJ2-1; DNA: TGCAGCGGTAACGGACTAGCGACATCCAATGAGCAGTTCTTC; CDR3: CSGNGLATSNEQFF
size: many; V: TRBV7-2; D: -; J: TRBJ2-5; DNA: TGTGCCAGCAGCCCCGGGTCAGGGACGGAAGAGACCCAGTACTTC; CDR3: CASSPGSGTEETQYF
size: -; V: TRBV25-1; D: -; J: TRBJ1-4; DNA: TGTGCCAGCAGTGATGTGACAAGGGACGAAAAACTGTTTTTT; CDR3: CASSDVTRDEKLFF
size: many; V: TRBV7-2; D: -; J: TRBJ2-5; DNA: TGTGCCAGCAGCTTAGGGTGGCAAGAGACCCAGTACTTC; CDR3: CASSLGWQETQYF
size: -; V: TRBV28; D: -; J: TRBJ2-7; DNA: TGTGCCAGCAGTTTAGGTGGGACGGGCGACTACGAGCAGTACTTC; CDR3: CASSLGGTGDYEQYF
size: -; V: TRBV7-2; D: TRBD1; J: TRBJ1-5; DNA: TGTGCCAGCAGCTTATACAGGGGGACGGGTGAGCCCCAGCATTTT; CDR3: CASSLYRGTGEPQHF
size: -; V: TRBV12-3/TRBV12-4; D: -; J: TRBJ2-1; DNA: TGTGCCAGCAGGACAGCTTCCTACAATGAGCAGTTCTTC; CDR3: CASRTASYNEQFF
size: -; V: TRBV7-6; D: TRBD2; J: TRBJ2-1; DNA: TGTGCCAGCAGCTGGGCCGGGACTAGCGCCCTAGGCACCTACAATGAGCAGTTCTTC; CDR3: CASSWAGTSALGTYNEQFF
size: -; V: TRBV7-6; D: -; J: TRBJ2-7; DNA: TGTGCCAGTCAAGAGAACTTTGCAGAAGAGCAGTACTTC; CDR3: CASQENFAEEQYF
size: -; V: TRBV24-1; D: TRBD1; J: TRBJ1-5; DNA: TGTGCCACCAGTGATTGGGAGGAGCCGGGACAGGGGAGAAGCAATCAGCCCCAGCATTTT; CDR3: CATSDWEEPGQGRSNQPQHF
size: -; V: TRBV25-1; D: -; J: TRBJ2-1; DNA: TGTGCCAGCAGTGAACGGTCTGAGCGGCAGCAGTTCTTC; CDR3: CASSERSERQQFF
size: -; V: TRBV7-2; D: -; J: TRBJ1-2; DNA: TGTGCCAGCAGCTCCAACAGGGCTGGCTACACCTTC; CDR3: CASSSNRAGYTF
size: -; V: TRBV28; D: TRBD1; J: TRBJ1-2; DNA: TGTGCCAGCACGCTGACAGGGGAAGGCTATGGCTACACCTTC; CDR3: CASTLTGEGYGYTF
size: -; V: TRBV9; D: -; J: TRBJ1-3; DNA: TGTGCCAGCAGCGCCGGGGTAGACACTGGAAACACCATATATTTT; CDR3: CASSAGVDTGNTIYF
size: many; V: TRBV7-6; D: TRBD2; J: TRBJ2-5; DNA: TGTGCCAGCAGCCGCCCCAGACTAGCGGGGAACCAAGAGACCCAGTACTTC; CDR3: CASSRPRLAGNQETQYF
size: many; V: TRBV7-2; D: -; J: TRBJ1-2; DNA: TGTGCCAGCAGCTCTACGACCGGGCCCTACACCTTC; CDR3: CASSSTTGPYTF
size: -; V: TRBV7-8; D: -; J: TRBJ2-7; DNA: TGTGCCAGCAGACTAAAGCGGAATGAGCAGTACTTC; CDR3: CASRLKRNEQYF
size: few; V: TRBV7-2; D: TRBD2; J: TRBJ2-5; DNA: TGTGCCAGCAGCTTAAGTAGCGGGAGGGCCGGGAGGGAGACCCAGTACTTC; CDR3: CASSLSSGRAGRETQYF
size: -; V: TRBV4-2; D: TRBD2; J: TRBJ2-3; DNA: TGTGCCAGCTCGACTAGCGGGAGAAACCCAGATACGCAGTATTTT; CDR3: CASSTSGRNPDTQYF
size: few; V: TRBV15; D: TRBD2; J: TRBJ2-4; DNA: TGTGCCACCAGCAGAGATCCCAGACTAGCGGGAGAAAACATTCAGTACTTC; CDR3: CATSRDPRLAGENIQYF
size: -; V: TRBV5-1; D: TRBD2; J: TRBJ2-1; DNA: TGCGCCAGCAGCTCCCTGACTGGGGGGGGCAATGAGCAGTTCTTC; CDR3: CASSSLTGGGNEQFF
size: many; V: TRBV19; D: -; J: TRBJ1-1; DNA: TGTGCCAGTAGTATACGTAGTTACACTGAAGCTTTCTTT; CDR3: CASSIRSYTEAFF
size: -; V: TRBV7-2; D: -; J: TRBJ2-5; DNA: TGTGCCAGCAGCCCCTTCGAGACCCAGTACTTC; CDR3: CASSPFETQYF
size: few; V: TRBV7-8; D: -; J: TRBJ1-1; DNA: TGTGCCAGCAGCCTTCACGGTGAAGCTTTCTTT; CDR3: CASSLHGEAFF